This T cell receptor beta chain originates from a study of cytomegalovirus exposure and HLA in healthy donors. In the PCR, 60 Vbeta and 13 Jbeta primers were used. Here immunoSEQ multiplex PCR was the method, and the copy in TCRdb shows in-frame clones only, minus some. In total, the table holds roughly 120,000 clones. There are 17 residues in the CDR3. The germline gives CDR1 SGHRS, CDR2 YFSETQ. V lost 0 bases, J lost 2 bases, and 17 bases lay in between. Input material: PBMCs. This clonotype originated in a man aged 18-30 years in good health and CMV-seronegative. The V gene is TRBV5-1, the J gene TRBJ2-5, with a possible D match to TRBD2 (6 bases). The CDR3 is CASSLAGGGGAQETQYF. The DNA for the CDR3 is TGCGCCAGCAGCTTGGCGGGCGGCGGAGGGGCTCAAGAGACCCAGTACTTC.